The 30 T cell receptor beta chains presented below share a single source sample, sequenced in a study of long-term antiretroviral therapy in people with HIV (dated by TCRdb to 2022 to 2024). The immunoSEQ hsTCRB v3.0 assay was used at survey level resolution for TRB variable region sequencing. TCRdb provides this immuneACCESS table in a form limited to in-frame rearrangements. Some clones are lacking; in checked studies, under half of them reflect an unresolved V gene, and why the rest are absent is not known. The sample table contains around 28,000 clones; only one count was recorded for around 84% of them. The ten biggest clones cover about 9.2% of the sample. The sample was unsorted PBMCs, taken 2.3 years after starting antiretroviral therapy. All receptors derive from a man in his forties or fifties with HIV.

The chain is built from TRBV27 and TRBJ2-7; the match to TRBD1 covers 7 bases. This CDR3 is built from 13 residues. Germline V CDR1 and CDR2: MNHEY, SMNVEV (reference sequence). Trimming cost V 3 bases and J 3 bases; bases outside gene matches: 2. CDR3 in amino acids: CASSFAGGYEQYF. CDR3 coding DNA: TGTGCCAGCAGTTTCGCAGGGGGCTACGAGCAGTACTTC.

This chain connects TRBV7-9 to TRBJ2-7; 7 bases fit TRBD1. The V segment lost 5 bases and the J segment 0 bases; nucleotides outside the gene matches: 7. Germline V gene sequence: CDR1 SEHNR, CDR2 FQNEAQ (reference sequence). There are 15 residues in the CDR3. The CDR3: CASSRPGQFSYEQYF. CDR3 DNA sequence: TGTGCCAGCAGCAGGCCGGGACAGTTCTCCTACGAGCAGTACTTC. The entire variable domain, with the rest obtained from reference TRBV7-9 and TRBJ2-7, is as follows: DTGVSQNPRHKITKRGQNVTFRCDPISEHNRLYWYRQTLGQGPEFLTYFQNEAQLEKSRLLSDRFSAERPKGSFSTLEIQRTEQGDSAMYLCASSRPGQFSYEQYFGPGTRLTVT.

The V gene is TRBV14, the J gene TRBJ1-1; D may be TRBD1 (6 bases). The germline gives CDR1 SGHDN, CDR2 FVKESK. The V gene lost 2 bases and the J gene lost 6 bases, with 16 bases spanning the gap. The CDR3 extends over 15 amino acids. The CDR3 loop is CASSQSTTAGAEAFF. CDR3 in DNA: TGTGCCAGCAGCCAAAGTACGACAGCAGGGGCTGAAGCTTTCTTT. The whole variable domain, remainder taken from reference TRBV14 and TRBJ1-1, is EAGVTQFPSHSVIEKGQTVTLRCDPISGHDNLYWYRRVMGKEIKFLLHFVKESKQDESGMPNNRFLAERTGGTYSTLKVQPAELEDSGVYFCASSQSTTAGAEAFFGQGTRLTVV.

V gene TRBV28 combines with J gene TRBJ1-6; D perhaps matches TRBD1 (5 bases). The germline V gene has CDR1 MDHEN and CDR2 SYDVKM. The CDR3 is made up of 16 amino acids. With 6 bases removed from V and 0 bases from J, the gap between germline ends came to 12 bases. The CDR3 region is CASSEDTTSYNSPLHF. The CDR3, as DNA: TGTGCCAGCAGCGAGGACACCACCTCCTATAATTCACCCCTCCACTTT.

The rearrangement links TRBV7-8 to TRBJ2-1, with 9 bases matching TRBD2. The CDR3 spans 16 residues. The ends lost 2 bases at V and 5 bases at J; junction bases unmatched: 7. CDR1 SGHVS and CDR2 FQNEAQ come from the germline V gene. The CDR3 sequence: CASSLFHASGDNEQFF. In DNA form, the CDR3 reads TGTGCCAGCAGCTTATTCCATGCTAGCGGGGACAATGAGCAGTTCTTC.

The gene calls are TRBV11-1 and TRBJ2-5; TRBD1 aligns across 9 bases. The CDR3 has 15 residues. V shed 5 bases, J shed 5 bases, and the junction held 9 bases outside the gene matches. Germline V gene data show CDR1 as SGHAT and CDR2 as FQDESV (reference sequence). The CDR3 is CASSRSGQGGETQYF. DNA for the CDR3: TGTGCCAGCAGCCGATCGGGACAGGGTGGGGAGACCCAGTACTTC.

V is TRBV7-9 and J is TRBJ1-5; possible D gene TRBD1, 5 bases. Deletions cut 4 bases from V and 7 bases from J, with 8 bases between. CDR3 size: 12 residues. Germline-derived CDR1 and CDR2 are SEHNR and FQNEAQ (reference sequence). DNA of the CDR3: TGTGCCAGCAGCTCAGGGAGCCAGCCCCAGCATTTT. Protein sequence: CASSSGSQPQHF.

The chain recombines TRBV13 with TRBJ2-2, with 11 bases aligning to TRBD2. CDR1 PRHDT and CDR2 FYEKMQ come from the germline V gene (reference sequence). Unmatched junction bases numbered 17, after V lost 5 bases and J lost 0 bases. The CDR3 loop spans 21 amino acids. The CDR3 sequence is CASSLFANLLAGGPNTGELFF. CDR3 in DNA: TGTGCCAGCAGCCTATTCGCAAATCTTCTAGCGGGGGGACCGAACACCGGGGAGCTGTTTTTT.

The J gene is TRBJ1-2, the V gene TRBV4-1; no definite D call. The V gene lost 2 bases and the J gene lost 4 bases, with 14 bases spanning the gap. CDR1 and CDR2 from the germline V gene are MGHRA and YSYEKL. The CDR3 has 15 residues. CDR3 amino acids: CASSQFAESPYGYTF. For the CDR3, the DNA is TGCGCCAGCAGCCAATTTGCAGAAAGTCCCTATGGCTACACCTTC.

This chain uses TRBV5-5 with TRBJ1-4, with D maybe TRBD1 (5 bases). Trimming stripped 2 bases from V and 8 bases from J, with 10 bases between. CDR3 length: 13 residues. Looked up from germline, CDR1 is SGHKS and CDR2 is YYEKEE (reference sequence). Here the CDR3 reads CASSLSGREKLFF. The CDR3 DNA reads TGTGCCAGCAGCTTATCAGGGAGAGAAAAACTGTTTTTT.

The chain recombines TRBV5-6 with TRBJ1-2, with TRBD1 matching 12 bases. Germline-derived CDR1 and CDR2 are SGHDT and YYEEEE. With 0 bases clipped from V and 4 bases from J, the junction kept 7 bases outside the gene matches. The CDR3 sequence is 17 residues long. CDR3 coding DNA: TGTGCCAGCAGCTTGGCACCCGGGACAGGGGGCGGCTATGGCTACACCTTC. Its translation is CASSLAPGTGGGYGYTF.

This clone was detected only a few times. The chain carries TRBV6-1 and TRBJ2-7; D may be TRBD2 (6 bases). V lost 4 bases and J lost 7, with 14 bases in between. Germline CDR1 reads MNHNS; CDR2 reads SASEGT. The CDR3 sequence is 13 residues long. The CDR3 DNA reads TGTGCCAGCAGTGCGCCGGGACTCGGAGAGCAGTACTTC. Protein product: CASSAPGLGEQYF.

The V call is TRBV27, the J call TRBJ1-1; the D is unclear. The CDR3 runs 15 residues. The germline V gene encodes CDR1 MNHEY and CDR2 SMNVEV (reference sequence). Trimming removed 1 base at V and 4 bases at J, with 13 bases between. In DNA form, the CDR3 reads TGTGCCAGCAGTTTATGGAAGGGCAGTACCACTGAAGCTTTCTTT. It yields the protein CASSLWKGSTTEAFF.

The rearrangement links TRBV18 to TRBJ2-3; D unclear. V was trimmed by 3 bases and J by 0 bases, leaving 4 bases between them. Per the germline V gene, CDR1 is KGHSH and CDR2 is LQKENI. This CDR3 is built from 13 residues. Written as DNA, the CDR3 is TGTGCCAGCTCACCCGCCAGCACAGATACGCAGTATTTT. It encodes CASSPASTDTQYF.

The chain couples TRBV15 to TRBJ1-4; D is unclear. This CDR3 comprises 15 residues. V was clipped by 1 base and J by 0 bases, with 6 bases between them. The V gene's germline CDR1 is LNHNV and CDR2 YYDKDF (reference sequence). The CDR3 DNA reads as TGTGCCACCAGCAGAGTTTCAGCAACTAATGAAAAACTGTTTTTT. Its translation: CATSRVSATNEKLFF.

This clone appeared a single time. The V gene is TRBV25-1, the J gene TRBJ1-2, with 8 bases aligning to TRBD1. This CDR3 is 16 amino acids long. Germline V gene data show CDR1 as MGHDK and CDR2 as SYGVNS. V gave up 5 bases and J gave up 1 base; unmatched junction bases: 9. CDR3 region: CASSPPGTGGNYGYTF. The CDR3 DNA sequence: TGTGCCAGCAGTCCCCCAGGAACAGGGGGTAACTATGGCTACACCTTC.

The V gene is TRBV13, the J gene TRBJ2-1, with 7 bases aligning to TRBD1. CDR3 length: 14 residues. V shed 5 bases and J 3 bases; nucleotides not matched to a gene: 4. The V gene's germline CDR1 is PRHDT and CDR2 FYEKMQ (reference sequence). The CDR3 DNA reads as TGTGCCAGCAGCCCCGACAGGGACTACAATGAGCAGTTCTTC. Amino acid sequence: CASSPDRDYNEQFF.

The chain has TRBV10-3 and TRBJ2-7; no clear D gene. Germline V gene sequence: CDR1 ENHRY, CDR2 SYGVKD. The CDR3 has 13 amino acids. Deletions cut 4 bases from V and 5 bases from J, with 12 bases between. The CDR3: CAISGAPVDEQYF. CDR3 sequence (DNA): TGTGCCATCAGTGGGGCCCCCGTCGACGAGCAGTACTTC.

The chain couples TRBV10-1 to TRBJ2-1; the match to TRBD2 covers 9 bases. The CDR3 covers 13 residues. Germline V CDR1 and CDR2: WNHNN, SYGVQD (reference sequence). V lost 5 bases to trimming and J lost 7 bases; unmatched junction nucleotides: 3. CDR3 residues: CASSLSGSNEQFF. The CDR3 DNA sequence: TGCGCCAGCAGTCTTAGCGGGAGTAATGAGCAGTTCTTC.

The chain links TRBV5-3 to TRBJ2-1; D not resolved. TRBV5-3 is labeled an ORF, and its function is uncertain. The V end was cut by 1 base, the J end by 6 bases, with 5 bases between. This CDR3 region has 12 residues. The CDR3 DNA sequence: TGTGCCAGAAGCTTGAGGAGCAATGAGCAGTTCTTC. Protein: CARSLRSNEQFF.

The V gene is TRBV2, the J gene TRBJ2-7; 7 bases line up with TRBD1. CDR1 is SNHLY and CDR2 is FYNNEI in the germline V gene. V lost 1 base to trimming and J lost 7 bases; unmatched junction nucleotides: 1. This CDR3 comprises 12 residues. CDR3 coding DNA: TGTGCCAGCAGTGAAGACAGGGGAGAGCAGTACTTC. This encodes CASSEDRGEQYF.

The chain employs TRBV11-2 and TRBJ2-7; D remains unclear. V was shortened by 5 bases and J by 4 bases, with 9 bases between the two germline ends. The CDR3 spans 12 residues. Germline V CDR1 and CDR2: SGHAT, FQNNGV. Here the CDR3 reads CASSPNGYEQYF. The CDR3 DNA is TGTGCCAGCAGCCCGAACGGTTACGAGCAGTACTTC.

This sequence joins TRBV30 and TRBJ2-3; D not resolved. Trimming left V 3 bases short and J 4 bases short, with 11 bases between. Per germline, CDR1 GTSNPN and CDR2 SVGIG (reference sequence). The CDR3 is 13 residues long. CDR3 nucleotides: TGTGCCTGGAGCTTTAGTCACTCAGATACGCAGTATTTT. Amino acid sequence: CAWSFSHSDTQYF.

The table lists this clone with a count of one. The chain is built from TRBV2 and TRBJ1-3, with D hard to call. This CDR3 has 16 amino acids. CDR1 and CDR2 from the germline V gene are SNHLY and FYNNEI. Between the trimmed V and J ends, which lost 2 bases and 0 bases, there was a span of 11 bases. The CDR3: CASSEQPLYSGNTIYF. The CDR3 DNA sequence: TGTGCCAGCAGTGAACAGCCTCTCTACTCTGGAAACACCATATATTTT. Filled out from reference TRBV2 and TRBJ1-3, the complete variable domain reads EPEVTQTPSHQVTQMGQEVILRCVPISNHLYFYWYRQILGQKVEFLVSFYNNEISEKSEIFDDQFSVERPDGSNFTLKIRSTKLEDSAMYFCASSEQPLYSGNTIYFGEGSWLTVV.

The chain is built from TRBV19 and TRBJ1-1; possibly TRBD1 for D (6 bases). This CDR3 comprises 15 residues. The germline gives CDR1 LNHDA, CDR2 SQIVND (reference sequence). Deletions cut 5 bases from V and 3 bases from J, with 16 bases between. CDR3 loop: CASSPRGGGDTEAFF. Here the CDR3 DNA reads TGTGCCAGTAGTCCCAGGGGCGGTGGGGACACTGAAGCTTTCTTT.

The chain is built from TRBV21-1 and TRBJ1-3. TRBV21-1 is an annotated pseudogene. The CDR3 extends over 15 amino acids. The CDR3 region has the DNA TGTGCCAGCAGCAAAGTCGGGGGGGTTGGAAACACCATATATTTT. Amino acid sequence: CASSKVGGVGNTIYF.

The V gene is TRBV2, the J gene TRBJ2-3; TRBD1 might be the D (6 bases). Germline CDR1 SNHLY, CDR2 FYNNEI. This CDR3 comprises 14 residues. Trimming pared 7 bases from V and 4 bases from J, leaving 15 bases between. CDR3 loop: CASTPTAGADTQYF. The CDR3 region has the DNA TGTGCCAGCACTCCTACCGCAGGGGCAGATACGCAGTATTTT.

This rearrangement joins TRBV11-3 to TRBJ1-2; no clear D gene. This CDR3 has 15 amino acids. In germline, CDR1 is SGHNT, CDR2 YENEEA. V lost 5 bases to trimming and J lost 4 bases, with 17 bases between them. In DNA form, the CDR3 reads TGTGCCAGCAGCCCCCCCGGGGTCTCGCTCTATGGCTACACCTTC. Translated: CASSPPGVSLYGYTF.

The chain recombines TRBV7-2 with TRBJ2-3; D call uncertain. Germline V lookup: CDR1 SGHTA, CDR2 FQGNSA. The CDR3 loop spans 13 amino acids. Trimming pared 3 bases from V and 2 bases from J, leaving 6 bases between. In DNA, the CDR3 is TGTGCCAGCAGCTTGCTGCTCACAGATACGCAGTATTTT. It encodes CASSLLLTDTQYF.

Comments on this clone: This sample includes further DNA sequences coding for the same CDR3. The chain has TRBV5-1 and TRBJ2-7, with D perhaps TRBD2 (5 bases). Germline assignment: CDR1 SGHRS and CDR2 YFSETQ. The CDR3 runs to 13 residues. Trimming removed 4 bases from V and 1 base from J, with 9 bases in between. DNA for the CDR3: TGCGCCAGCAGCCTAGAGGGTTCCTACGAGCAGTACTTC. It yields the protein CASSLEGSYEQYF.